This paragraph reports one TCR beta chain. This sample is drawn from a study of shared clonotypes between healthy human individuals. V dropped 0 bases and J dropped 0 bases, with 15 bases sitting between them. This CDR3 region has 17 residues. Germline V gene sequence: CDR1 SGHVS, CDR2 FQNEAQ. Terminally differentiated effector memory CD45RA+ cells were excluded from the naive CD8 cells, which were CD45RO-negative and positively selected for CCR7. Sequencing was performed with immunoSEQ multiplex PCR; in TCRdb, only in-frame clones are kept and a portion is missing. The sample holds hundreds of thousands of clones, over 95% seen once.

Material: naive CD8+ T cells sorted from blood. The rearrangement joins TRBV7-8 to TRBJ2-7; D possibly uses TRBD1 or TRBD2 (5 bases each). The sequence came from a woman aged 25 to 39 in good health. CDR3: CASSLAGDSGTSYEQYF. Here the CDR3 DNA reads TGTGCCAGCAGCTTAGCTGGAGACAGCGGTACCTCCTACGAGCAGTACTTC.